This section outlines one T cell receptor beta chain sequence together with its context. What it binds is unknown. This record comes from a study of blood T cells in healthy people across ages. Study conclusions and caveats: In long-lived donors, naive CD4+ cell counts and diversity exceeded those of aged donors. PBMC samples, being unsorted, prevented any conclusive comparison of naive and antigen-experienced cells.

Through a sample-barcoded 5' primer and a J-beta primer mix, a second PCR was run for 7 to 11 cycles. Each cDNA molecule, via a template-switch adaptor with 12 random nucleotides, was tagged. TCRdb independently ran MiXCR on the 5' RACE reads; one entry per CDR3 protein. The repertoire consists of approximately 780,000 distinct CDR3 sequences, with about 26% occurring once and the leading ten covering 2.5% to 3.5%. This same sample was also part of a study on T cells of mothers and their children. That source adds: The extracted RNA was employed in its entirety for cDNA synthesis, at about 1.4 ug per 15 ul.

Sequencing was done on a sample of blood. The clonotype originates from a boy between 5 and 17 years old in good health.

CDR3 bases: TGCGCCAGCAGCCAAGGACTGTCGAACACTGAAGCTTTCTTT. It yields the protein CASSQGLSNTEAFF. This sequence joins TRBV4-1 and TRBJ1-1; D is ambiguous. Trimming shortened V by 1 base and J by 1 base, and 7 bases separated the two germline ends. CDR3 length equals 14 residues. The germline V gene encodes CDR1 MGHRA and CDR2 YSYEKL.